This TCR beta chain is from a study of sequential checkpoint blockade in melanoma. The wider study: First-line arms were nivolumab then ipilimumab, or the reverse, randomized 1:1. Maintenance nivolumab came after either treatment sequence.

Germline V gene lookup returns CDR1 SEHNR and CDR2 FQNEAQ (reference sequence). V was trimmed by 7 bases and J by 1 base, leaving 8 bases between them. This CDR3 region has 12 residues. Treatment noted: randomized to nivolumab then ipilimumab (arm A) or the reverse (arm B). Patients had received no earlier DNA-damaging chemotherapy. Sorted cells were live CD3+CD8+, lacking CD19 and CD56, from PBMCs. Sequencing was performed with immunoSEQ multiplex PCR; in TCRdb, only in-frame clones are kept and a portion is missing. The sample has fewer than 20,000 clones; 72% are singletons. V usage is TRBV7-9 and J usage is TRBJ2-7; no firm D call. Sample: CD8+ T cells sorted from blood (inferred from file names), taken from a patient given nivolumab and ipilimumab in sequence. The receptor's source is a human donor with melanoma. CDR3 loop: CASTDGSYEQYF. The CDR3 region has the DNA TGTGCCAGCACTGACGGGTCCTACGAGCAGTACTTC. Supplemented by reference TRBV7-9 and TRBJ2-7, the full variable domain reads DTGVSQNPRHKITKRGQNVTFRCDPISEHNRLYWYRQTLGQGPEFLTYFQNEAQLEKSRLLSDRFSAERPKGSFSTLEIQRTEQGDSAMYLCASTDGSYEQYFGPGTRLTVT.